The 29 T cell receptor beta chains in this list originate from one sample, sequenced in a study of cytomegalovirus exposure and HLA in healthy donors (TCRdb year 2017). Libraries were made using the immunoSEQ multiplex PCR assay. For the multiplex PCR, a mixture combining 60 forward primers for TCR Vbeta segments and 13 reverse primers for TCR Jbeta segments was used. TCRdb stores this immuneACCESS table with in-frame sequences only. Part of the clones is absent; in the studies checked, under half of the shortfall reflects unresolved V genes, and no reason is known for the rest. This sample has more than 150,000 clones in its table, and around 75% of those were observed once. The ten largest clones add up to about 7.7% of the sample. The sequenced material came from PBMCs. These receptors were collected from a middle-aged woman in good health and CMV-seropositive.

This clone was counted once. The rearrangement joins TRBV7-2 to TRBJ1-2; the match to TRBD1 covers 7 bases. The trim removed 4 bases at V and 4 bases at J, leaving 9 bases unmatched. Germline values: CDR1 SGHTA, CDR2 FQGNSA. CDR3 size: 15 residues. In DNA form, the CDR3 reads TGTGCCAGCAGCTCCCCTGACAGGGCCCTCTATGGCTACACCTTC. It encodes CASSSPDRALYGYTF.

The gene calls are TRBV11-2 and TRBJ2-2; 10 bases are shared with TRBD2. J lost 2 bases, V lost 8 bases, and 11 bases had no gene match. The CDR3 contains 17 residues. Germline CDR1 is SGHAT and CDR2 is FQNNGV. This chain's CDR3 is CASRGMKREGNTGELFF. CDR3 DNA sequence: TGTGCCAGCCGTGGAATGAAGCGGGAGGGTAACACCGGGGAGCTGTTTTTT.

This chain uses TRBV27 with TRBJ2-4; 7 bases agree with TRBD1. From germline, CDR1 is MNHEY and CDR2 SMNVEV (reference sequence). Unmatched junction bases numbered 6, after V lost 4 bases and J lost 3 bases. This CDR3 contains 15 residues. The CDR3 DNA is TGTGCCAGCAGTTCCGCAGGGGGTGGCAAAAACATTCAGTACTTC. Amino acids: CASSSAGGGKNIQYF.

This clone was seen a few times. The CDR3 DNA reads TGTGCCAGCAGCCGGCGGGGGTCCTACAATGAGCAGTTCTTC. This codes for CASSRRGSYNEQFF. The rearrangement links TRBV5-6 to TRBJ2-1; 7 bases align to TRBD2. This CDR3 contains 14 residues. CDR1 is SGHDT, CDR2 YYEEEE, per germline. V shed 4 bases and J 1 base; nucleotides not matched to a gene: 2.

In this sample, this clone turned up a few times. The chain combines TRBV29-1 with TRBJ2-7; D ambiguous. The CDR3 sequence is 12 residues long. Trimming cost V 0 bases and J 3 bases, with 6 bases left between them. In germline, CDR1 is SQVTM, CDR2 ANQGSEA. The CDR3 reads CSVEEPRYEQYF. The CDR3 DNA sequence: TGCAGCGTTGAAGAACCGCGCTACGAGCAGTACTTC.

The V call is TRBV11-2, the J call TRBJ2-1; 9 bases line up with TRBD2. Germline CDR1 and CDR2: SGHAT and FQNNGV. J gave up 5 bases and V 1 base, and 9 bases lay outside the gene matches. CDR3 length: 17 residues. CDR3 DNA: TGTGCCAGCAGCTTAGGCGCGAGTAGCGGGAGAGACAATGAGCAGTTCTTC. This encodes CASSLGASSGRDNEQFF.

The chain uses TRBV7-8 and TRBJ1-1; D unresolved. The V end was cut by 1 base, the J end by 0 bases, with 9 bases between. Germline CDR1 is SGHVS and CDR2 is FQNEAQ. The CDR3 contains 15 residues. CDR3 sequence reads: CASSLGRQMNTEAFF. CDR3 coding DNA: TGTGCCAGCAGCTTAGGTCGCCAGATGAACACTGAAGCTTTCTTT. The whole variable domain, remainder taken from reference TRBV7-8 and TRBJ1-1, is GAGVSQSPRYKVAKRGQDVALRCDPISGHVSLFWYQQALGQGPEFLTYFQNEAQLDKSGLPSDRFFAERPEGSVSTLKIQRTQQEDSAVYLCASSLGRQMNTEAFFGQGTRLTVV.

The CDR3 loop is CATSRDRAFSYTF. DNA for the CDR3: TGTGCCACCAGCAGAGACAGGGCATTTAGCTACACCTTC. The chain is built from TRBV15 and TRBJ1-2; D is perhaps TRBD1 (5 bases). V shed 0 bases and J shed 9 bases, with 11 bases lying between them. This CDR3 spans 13 amino acids. CDR1 is LNHNV and CDR2 is YYDKDF in the germline V gene (reference sequence).

The rearrangement links TRBV19 to TRBJ2-7, with 9 bases fitting TRBD1. V lost 6 bases, J lost 4 bases, and 10 bases stayed unmatched. The CDR3 has 15 residues. Germline V gives CDR1 LNHDA, CDR2 SQIVND (reference sequence). The CDR3 reads CASSGTRDREYEQYF. The CDR3 DNA reads as TGTGCCAGTAGCGGAACCCGGGACAGGGAGTACGAGCAGTACTTC.

The chain employs TRBV6-5 and TRBJ2-7; TRBD1 aligns across 8 bases. Germline CDR1 is MNHEY and CDR2 is SVGAGI. The CDR3 is made up of 14 amino acids. V dropped 4 bases and J dropped 5; count of bases not matched to a gene: 7. In DNA form, the CDR3 reads TGTGCCAGCAGTTCGAGACAGGGGAGGCACGAGCAGTACTTC. Translated, it gives CASSSRQGRHEQYF.

The genes are TRBV7-2 and TRBJ2-7; the match to TRBD2 covers 9 bases. The CDR3 runs 16 residues. Looked up from germline, CDR1 is SGHTA and CDR2 is FQGNSA. Trimming removed 0 bases from V and 8 bases from J; junction bases left unmatched: 11. This chain's CDR3 is CASSLAIGGRGGKQYF. DNA of the CDR3: TGTGCCAGCAGCTTAGCCATCGGCGGGCGGGGGGGGAAGCAGTACTTC.

V and J are TRBV2 and TRBJ2-7, with 8 bases that match TRBD1. The CDR3 contains 14 residues. After removal of 5 bases from V and 6 bases from J, the junction contained 9 bases not matched to a gene. CDR1 and CDR2 from the germline V gene are SNHLY and FYNNEI. CDR3 coding DNA: TGTGCCAGCAGTAGGGGGACAGGCCCCTCCGAGCAGTACTTC. It is translated as CASSRGTGPSEQYF.

This clone occurred a few times. The chain carries TRBV28 and TRBJ1-6, with unresolved D. The V and J ends lost 7 bases and 3 bases respectively, with 19 bases between them. The CDR3 is made up of 17 amino acids. Germline V CDR1 and CDR2: MDHEN, SYDVKM. Written as DNA, the CDR3 is TGTGCCAGCATCCTTCCCACTCCGCAGGACTATAATTCACCCCTCCACTTT. Translating it yields CASILPTPQDYNSPLHF.

Only a few counts were recorded for this clone. This chain uses TRBV30 with TRBJ1-1; TRBD1 matches at 7 bases. Losses at the gene ends were 3 bases for V and 3 bases for J; bases not matched to a gene: 10. Germline CDR1 and CDR2: GTSNPN and SVGIG (reference sequence). CDR3 length equals 15 residues. The DNA for the CDR3 is TGTGCCTGGAGCCTACAGGGGTGGGCAGACACTGAAGCTTTCTTT. This sequence encodes CAWSLQGWADTEAFF.

The chain couples TRBV25-1 to TRBJ2-1; 8 bases line up with TRBD2. V shed 2 bases and J 2 bases; nucleotides not matched to a gene: 5. The CDR3 contains 16 residues. Germline assignment: CDR1 MGHDK and CDR2 SYGVNS. The CDR3 sequence is CASSELVSGAYNEQFF. CDR3 bases: TGTGCCAGCAGTGAACTGGTTAGCGGGGCCTACAATGAGCAGTTCTTC.

This rearrangement joins TRBV28 to TRBJ2-5; perhaps TRBD2 as D (6 bases). The J call may be faulty, since TRBJ2-7 better matches the DNA end. The CDR3 extends over 13 amino acids. CDR1 MDHEN and CDR2 SYDVKM come from the germline V gene. This CDR3 is CASRSGGSHEQYF. The DNA for the CDR3 is TGTGCCAGCAGAAGTGGGGGGTCCCACGAGCAGTACTTC.

The J gene is TRBJ2-5, the V gene TRBV11-2; D call uncertain. The end of the DNA is better explained by TRBJ2-7, so the J call may be wrong. CDR1 and CDR2 (germline): SGHAT, FQNNGV. CDR3 length: 14 residues. The DNA for the CDR3 is TGTGCCAGCAAACCCTCGGCTGGTCACTACGAGCAGTACTTC. This codes for CASKPSAGHYEQYF.

The chain recombines TRBV28 with TRBJ2-3; D perhaps matches TRBD2 (6 bases). The CDR3 runs 14 residues. Trimming removed 7 bases from V and 1 base from J, with 12 bases in between. Germline V gene sequence: CDR1 MDHEN, CDR2 SYDVKM. CDR3 DNA sequence: TGTGCCAGCATTGAAGCGGGTCGCACAGATACGCAGTATTTT. It yields the protein CASIEAGRTDTQYF.

The chain combines TRBV7-2 with TRBJ1-5; D gene unclear. Per germline, CDR1 SGHTA and CDR2 FQGNSA. The CDR3 covers 14 residues. V was cut by 2 bases and J by 0 bases, with 5 bases left in between. DNA of the CDR3: TGTGCCAGCAGCTTACAGTATAGCAATCAGCCCCAGCATTTT. It is translated as CASSLQYSNQPQHF.

The V gene is TRBV4-1, the J gene TRBJ1-3; D may be TRBD1 (5 bases). This CDR3 has 17 amino acids. Germline V CDR1 and CDR2: MGHRA, YSYEKL. V was shortened by 2 bases and J by 0 bases, with 14 bases between the two germline ends. CDR3 DNA: TGCGCCAGCAGCCAAAGTCCAGCGACAGTCTCTGGAAACACCATATATTTT. It is translated as CASSQSPATVSGNTIYF.

The chain combines TRBV28 with TRBJ1-4; TRBD1 agrees at 7 bases. The V segment lost 5 bases and the J segment 3 bases; nucleotides outside the gene matches: 15. This CDR3 comprises 18 residues. Germline CDR1 is MDHEN and CDR2 is SYDVKM. CDR3 in amino acids: CASSPPRQGGLANEKLFF. The CDR3 nucleotides are TGTGCCAGCAGTCCACCCAGACAGGGCGGTTTGGCTAATGAAAAACTGTTTTTT.

The chain joins TRBV29-1 to TRBJ1-1, with no clear D. The CDR3 spans 11 residues. Germline V lookup: CDR1 SQVTM, CDR2 ANQGSEA. V lost 0 bases, J lost 10 bases, and 9 bases lay in between. The CDR3 region is CSVEEAARAFF. The CDR3 DNA follows: TGCAGCGTTGAAGAGGCCGCCCGAGCTTTCTTT.

This CDR3 reads CASSLRSPLHF. The CDR3 DNA sequence: TGTGCCAGCAGTTTACGTTCACCCCTCCACTTT. This sequence joins TRBV28 and TRBJ1-6; D is ambiguous. Trimming cost V 2 bases and J 9 bases, with 2 bases left between them. Germline CDR1 MDHEN, CDR2 SYDVKM. CDR3 length: 11 amino acids.

The V gene is TRBV28, the J gene TRBJ2-5; D perhaps matches TRBD2 (6 bases). The germline V gene has CDR1 MDHEN and CDR2 SYDVKM. V was clipped by 5 bases and J by 1 base, with 14 bases between them. This CDR3 spans 15 amino acids. The CDR3 sequence is CASSPYQRAQETQYF. CDR3 nucleotide sequence: TGTGCCAGCAGTCCCTATCAGCGGGCCCAAGAGACCCAGTACTTC.

The count of this clone is one. The chain couples TRBV7-2 to TRBJ2-5, with D tentatively TRBD1 (7 bases). Trimming stripped 5 bases from V and 3 bases from J, with 22 bases between. Germline CDR1 and CDR2: SGHTA and FQGNSA. CDR3 length: 17 amino acids. The CDR3 here is CASSGGQGVVTKETQYF. CDR3 bases: TGTGCCAGCAGCGGGGGGCAGGGGGTAGTAACTAAAGAGACCCAGTACTTC. Based on the CDR3 plus reference TRBV7-2 and TRBJ2-5, the full variable domain is GAGVSQSPSNKVTEKGKDVELRCDPISGHTALYWYRQSLGQGLEFLIYFQGNSAPDKSGLPSDRFSAERTGGSVSTLTIQRTQQEDSAVYLCASSGGQGVVTKETQYFGPGTRLLVL.

The chain couples TRBV28 to TRBJ1-2; D unresolved. The CDR3 is 14 amino acids. With 2 bases removed from V and 0 bases from J, the gap between germline ends came to 7 bases. The germline gives CDR1 MDHEN, CDR2 SYDVKM. The CDR3 loop reads CASSLTHTNYGYTF. CDR3 in DNA: TGTGCCAGCAGTTTAACGCACACTAACTATGGCTACACCTTC.

J is TRBJ1-1 and V is TRBV5-1; 8 bases align to TRBD1. Losses at the gene ends were 6 bases for V and 5 bases for J; bases not matched to a gene: 9. The CDR3 loop spans 14 amino acids. Germline lookup yields CDR1 SGHRS and CDR2 YFSETQ. The CDR3 loop is CASNWATGDTEAFF. The CDR3 DNA follows: TGCGCCAGCAACTGGGCGACAGGGGATACTGAAGCTTTCTTT.

As for this clone: Other DNA sequences in the sample encode the same CDR3. This chain connects TRBV18 to TRBJ2-3; possibly TRBD2 for D (5 bases). V lost 3 bases and J lost 4, with 8 bases in between. Germline CDR1 is KGHSH and CDR2 is LQKENI. The CDR3 is made up of 13 amino acids. CDR3 nucleotide sequence: TGTGCCAGCTCACCGGGGAGCGCAGATACGCAGTATTTT. It translates to CASSPGSADTQYF.

This clone was observed a few times. This chain's CDR3 is CASSPKVASGFYEQYF. The CDR3 DNA is TGTGCCAGCAGCCCCAAGGTGGCTAGCGGGTTTTACGAGCAGTACTTC. V usage is TRBV9 and J usage is TRBJ2-7; 8 bases align to TRBD2. V dropped 4 bases and J dropped 4; count of bases not matched to a gene: 13. The CDR3 runs 16 residues. The germline V gene has CDR1 SGDLS and CDR2 YYNGEE. Together with reference TRBV9 and TRBJ2-7, the CDR3 gives the full variable domain: DSGVTQTPKHLITATGQRVTLRCSPRSGDLSVYWYQQSLDQGLQFLIQYYNGEERAKGNILERFSAQQFPDLHSELNLSSLELGDSALYFCASSPKVASGFYEQYFGPGTRLTVT.